This T cell receptor (beta chain) derives from a study of blood T cell repertoires in COVID-19. Across the study: The United States, Italy and Spain provided the acute and convalescent COVID-19 samples. Sources were T cells, B-cell-depleted T cells, or PBMCs; the material itself was cDNA or gDNA.

Libraries were prepared by immunoSEQ multiplex PCR; TCRdb keeps only in-frame clonotypes and omits some of them. Counted here are a few hundred thousand clones, about nine tenths occurring once; the ten biggest clones make up around 1.9%. Trimming shortened V by 5 bases and J by 8 bases, and 19 bases separated the two germline ends. Germline V lookup: CDR1 SGHDT, CDR2 YYEEEE. The CDR3 sequence is 14 residues long. Seattle-derived patients entered the study during active infection and were followed longitudinally. This sequence was found in a woman in her 30s with COVID-19, enrolled during active disease. The sequenced material came from peripheral blood. The chain employs TRBV5-6 and TRBJ1-2, with D uncertain. CDR3 nucleotides: TGTGCCAGCAGTTCGGAGTATGCTTCTGGGGGCTACACCTTC. It is translated as CASSSEYASGGYTF.